These T cell receptor beta chains were read from a single sample in a study of shared clonotypes between healthy human individuals. Profiling relied on immunoSEQ multiplex PCR, and the TCRdb table lists in-frame clones only, not all of them. There are more than 850,000 clones in the sample; 75% to 85% occur only once, and more than 0.5% lies in the top ten. Sequencing was carried out using memory CD4+ T cells from PBMCs. Receptors originate from a man between 18 and 35 years old in good health. Some clones in this sample may be carry-over from other donors' samples. Both conserved end residues are part of each CDR3. D genes are given only for firm matches. Size is omitted from some rows. Given values are once, few, many or a class for expanded clones.

>TRBD2|TRBV5-3|TRBJ2-2|-
CASRLAGVLTGELFF
TGTGCCAGCAGACTAGCGGGAGTATTGACCGGGGAGCTGTTTTTT
>-|TRBV19|TRBJ2-3|-
CATPGTPCTDTQYF
TGTGCCACCCCGGGCACACCGTGCACAGATACGCAGTATTTT
>-|TRBV5-6|TRBJ2-2|-
CASSLVSGPGELFF
TGTGCCAGCAGCTTGGTATCAGGGCCCGGGGAGCTGTTTTTT
>-|TRBV9|TRBJ1-2|-
CASSVAHDPYGYTF
TGTGCCAGCAGCGTAGCGCATGATCCATATGGCTACACCTTC
>TRBD2|TRBV2|TRBJ2-1|-
CASRGRLAGSYNEQFF
TGTGCCAGCAGGGGGAGACTAGCGGGGTCCTACAATGAGCAGTTCTTC
>-|TRBV7-2|TRBJ2-2|-
CASSPRWGELFF
TGTGCCAGCAGCCCACGGTGGGGGGAGCTGTTTTTT
>-|TRBV7-2|TRBJ2-1|-
CASSLVRASEQFF
TGTGCCAGCAGCTTGGTCAGGGCTAGTGAGCAGTTCTTC
>-|TRBV18|TRBJ2-6|-
CASSPGVAGANVLTF
TGTGCCAGCTCACCGGGGGTTGCTGGGGCCAACGTCCTGACTTTC
>-|TRBV7-9|TRBJ2-5|-
CASTHSGGMVETQYF
TGTGCCAGCACCCACTCCGGGGGAATGGTTGAGACCCAGTACTTC
>-|TRBV7-3|TRBJ1-2|-
CASSLSSGAAGGYTF
TGTGCCAGCAGCTTAAGTTCTGGGGCGGCGGGTGGCTACACCTTC
>TRBD2|TRBV6-6|TRBJ2-7|-
CASSYSRLAGNEQYF
TGTGCCAGCAGTTACTCGAGACTAGCGGGCAACGAGCAGTACTTC
>-|TRBV7-2|TRBJ2-3|once
CASSLSLGITDTQYF
TGTGCCAGCAGCTTAAGCTTGGGAATCACAGATACGCAGTATTTT
>-|TRBV5-1|TRBJ2-5|-
CASNPPSALRETQYF
TGCGCCAGCAACCCCCCATCGGCCCTGAGGGAGACCCAGTACTTC
>-|TRBV6-1|TRBJ1-1|-
CASSDFEMGTEAFF
TGTGCCAGCAGTGATTTTGAGATGGGAACTGAAGCTTTCTTT
>TRBD1|TRBV28|TRBJ2-7|-
CASTRDSYEQYF
TGTGCCAGCACCCGGGACAGCTACGAGCAGTACTTC
>TRBD1|TRBV29-1|TRBJ1-2|-
CSVAPLRGQGSMNYTF
TGCAGCGTTGCCCCTCTCCGGGGACAGGGATCCATGAACTACACCTTC
>TRBD1|TRBV6-4|TRBJ1-5|-
CASSAEQGAGQPQHF
TGTGCCAGCAGCGCTGAACAGGGGGCTGGGCAGCCCCAGCATTTT
>-|TRBV7-9|TRBJ2-2|-
CASSYGGPATGELFF
TGTGCCAGCAGCTACGGCGGGCCCGCCACCGGGGAGCTGTTTTTT
>TRBD1|TRBV30|TRBJ2-1|-
CAWSVGQAILSEQFF
TGTGCCTGGAGTGTGGGACAGGCAATTTTATCCGAGCAGTTCTTC
>-|TRBV19|TRBJ1-2|-
CASIPKGDVNYGYTF
TGTGCCAGTATTCCGAAGGGGGACGTCAACTATGGCTACACCTTC